The source of this T cell receptor beta chain is a study of graft-versus-host responses after intestinal transplantation (dated by TCRdb to the early 2020s). In terms of the full investigation: Recipients received multivisceral, liver-intestinal, or isolated intestinal transplants. Every recipient was given anti-thymocyte globulin induction, then maintenance tacrolimus and steroids for around three years. Donor T cell macrochimerism was defined as a peak of at least 4% donor T cells among recipient peripheral blood mononuclear cells. The cohort enrolled 20 to 30 intestinal transplant recipients, one of whom was a retransplant, and a few patients without pretransplant specimens were excluded. Graft-versus-host and host-versus-graft alloreactive T cell clones were tracked in the graft, circulation and bone marrow after intestinal transplantation using bulk TCR-beta CDR3 sequencing. Alloreactive clones were identified by sequencing pre-transplant mixed lymphocyte reaction products and comparing them with unstimulated pre-transplant donor and recipient T cells. Rather than going through the commercial service, samples from a few later patients were sequenced in-house on an Illumina MiSeq and processed with MiXCR. General findings and caveats noted by the study authors: In the allografts of patients with donor T cell macrochimerism, GvH to HvG T cell clonal ratios were high. The conclusions were limited by the relatively low number and heterogeneity of the intestinal transplant patients. GvH clones were found in recipient bone marrow, and some of the GvH clones appeared earlier in ileal mucosa or blood, which is consistent with an intestinal mucosal origin. Early after transplant, peak levels of circulating GvH clones were found to be associated with declines in HvG clones.

Explained via the paper, the time point label denotes: cells obtained before transplantation from donor or recipient. CD3+CD4+ and CD3+CD8+ populations were FACS-sorted from unstimulated pre-transplant donor and recipient cells taken from spleen or lymph nodes. Per the germline V gene, ENHRY is the CDR1 and SYGVKD is the CDR2. Including cysteine and phenylalanine, the CDR3 has 12 amino acids. Kept here is only the CDR3 DNA, which spans 36 bases and is read in frame from base 1. Library creation used the immunoSEQ multiplex PCR assay. For most patients, genomic DNA was isolated with the Qiagen DNeasy Blood and Tissue Kit and sent frozen to Adaptive Biotechnologies for TCR sequencing. For most patients, high-throughput TCR-beta CDR3 sequencing of genomic DNA was performed by Adaptive Biotechnologies. The published analysis was carried out like this. Adaptive's ImmunoSEQ software supplied the TCR sequencing data for more than 15 patients, while MiXCR and VDJtools were used to process a few other patients. CD4 versus CD8 sorting errors were corrected by removing sequences found in both subsets at a frequency ratio below 5:1. Because the origin of CDR3 nucleotide sequences shared between donor and recipient could not be assigned, those sequences were removed. To count as alloreactive, a clone needed at least 2-fold expansion over unstimulated cells and a minimum CFSE-low frequency of 0.002% (template counts) or 0.001% (read counts). Clones detected in sequenced pre-transplant spleen, lymph node, or MLR CFSE-low populations of the donor or recipient were defined as mappable. Cumulative frequency of alloreactive clones was calculated as a percentage of all sequences weighted by copy number. Sourced from immuneACCESS, this table was stored by TCRdb with only in-frame sequences that have V and J called. A share of the clones is absent; for the studies checked, an unresolved V gene accounts for under half, and the remainder has no known explanation. That table is the source of V, J and clone size, and D and trimming were worked out from the DNA. In this sample the table shows approximately 100,000 clones, roughly 90% of which occur a single time. The top ten constitute 0.9% of the sample.

With respect to this clone: What antigen it recognizes has not been identified. Per-base quality was not reported, and no clone a single base away is much larger than it.

The chain is encoded by TRBV10-3 joined to TRBJ2-5, with no D gene named confidently. The end of the DNA fits TRBJ2-7 better, so the J call may be wrong. Specimen: unstimulated CD4+ T cells sorted from spleen or lymph node cells, collected before intestinal transplant. This receptor was obtained from a human donor who received an intestinal transplant. The base sequence is TGTGCCATTTCGGGCTACTCCTACGAGCAGTACTTC. Translation gives CAISGYSYEQYF.